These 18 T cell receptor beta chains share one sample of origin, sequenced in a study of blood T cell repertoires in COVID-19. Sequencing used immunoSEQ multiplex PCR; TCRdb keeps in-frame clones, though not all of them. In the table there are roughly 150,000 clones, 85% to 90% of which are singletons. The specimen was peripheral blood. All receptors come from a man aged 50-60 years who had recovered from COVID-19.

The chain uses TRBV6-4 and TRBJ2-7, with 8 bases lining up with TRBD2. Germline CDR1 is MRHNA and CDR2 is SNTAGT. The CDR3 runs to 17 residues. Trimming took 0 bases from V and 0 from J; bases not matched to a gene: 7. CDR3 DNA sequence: TGTGCCAGCAGTGACTCGATTGCGCGGGAGGTCTCCTACGAGCAGTACTTC. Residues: CASSDSIAREVSYEQYF.

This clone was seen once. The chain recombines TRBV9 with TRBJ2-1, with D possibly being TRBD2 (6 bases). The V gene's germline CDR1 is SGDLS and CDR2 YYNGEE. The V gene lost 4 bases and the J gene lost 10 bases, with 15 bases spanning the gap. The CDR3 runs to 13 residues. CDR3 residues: CASSPRRDWEQFF. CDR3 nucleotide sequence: TGTGCCAGCAGCCCCAGACGGGACTGGGAGCAGTTCTTC.

DNA for the CDR3: TGCGCCAGCACCTACCACAGGGGGTCTAACTATGGCTACACCTTC. Encoded protein: CASTYHRGSNYGYTF. This rearrangement joins TRBV4-3 to TRBJ1-2, with 8 bases matching TRBD1. This CDR3 region has 15 residues. Germline V gives CDR1 LGHNA, CDR2 YSLEER. The V gene end was trimmed by 7 bases and the J gene end by 0 bases; junction bases not matched to a gene: 7.

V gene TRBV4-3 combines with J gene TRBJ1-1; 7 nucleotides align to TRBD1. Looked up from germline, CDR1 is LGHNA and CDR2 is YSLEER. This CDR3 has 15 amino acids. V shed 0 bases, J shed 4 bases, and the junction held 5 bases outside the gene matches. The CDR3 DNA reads TGCGCCAGCAGCCAAGAAAGGGGGCTGGGCACTGAAGCTTTCTTT. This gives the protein CASSQERGLGTEAFF.

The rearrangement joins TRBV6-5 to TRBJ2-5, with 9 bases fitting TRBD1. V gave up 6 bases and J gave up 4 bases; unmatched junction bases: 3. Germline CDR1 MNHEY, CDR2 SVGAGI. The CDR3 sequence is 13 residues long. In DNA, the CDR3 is TGTGCCAGCAGGAGACAGGGGGGAGAGACCCAGTACTTC. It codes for CASRRQGGETQYF.

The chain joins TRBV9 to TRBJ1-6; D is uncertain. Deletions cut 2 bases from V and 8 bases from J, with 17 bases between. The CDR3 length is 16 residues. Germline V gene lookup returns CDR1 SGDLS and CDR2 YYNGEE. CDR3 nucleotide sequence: TGTGCCAGCAGCGTCGCACTATCTACGGCGGATTCACCCCTCCACTTT. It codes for CASSVALSTADSPLHF.

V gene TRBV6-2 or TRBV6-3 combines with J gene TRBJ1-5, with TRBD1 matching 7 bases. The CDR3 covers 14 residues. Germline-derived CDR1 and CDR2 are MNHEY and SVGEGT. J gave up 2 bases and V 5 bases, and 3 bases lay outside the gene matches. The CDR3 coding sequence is TGTGCCAGCAGTAGTACAGGGGGCAATCAGCCCCAGCATTTT. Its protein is CASSSTGGNQPQHF.

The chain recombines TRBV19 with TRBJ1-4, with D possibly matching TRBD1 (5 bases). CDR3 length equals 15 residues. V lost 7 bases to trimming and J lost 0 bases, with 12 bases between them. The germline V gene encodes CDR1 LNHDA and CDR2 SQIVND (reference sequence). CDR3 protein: CASMRQGSTNEKLFF. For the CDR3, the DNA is TGTGCCAGTATGCGCCAGGGTTCAACTAATGAAAAACTGTTTTTT.

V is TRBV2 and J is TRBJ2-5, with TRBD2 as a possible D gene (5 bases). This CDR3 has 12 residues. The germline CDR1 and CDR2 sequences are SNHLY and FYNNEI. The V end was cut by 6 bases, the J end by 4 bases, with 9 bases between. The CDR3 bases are TGTGCCAGCAGGGACCGGGGAGAGACCCAGTACTTC. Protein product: CASRDRGETQYF.

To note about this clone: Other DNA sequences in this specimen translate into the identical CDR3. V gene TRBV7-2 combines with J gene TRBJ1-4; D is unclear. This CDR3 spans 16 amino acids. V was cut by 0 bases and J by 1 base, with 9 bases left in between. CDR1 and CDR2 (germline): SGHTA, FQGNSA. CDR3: CASSLASGGTNEKLFF. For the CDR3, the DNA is TGTGCCAGCAGCTTAGCATCAGGAGGAACTAATGAAAAACTGTTTTTT.

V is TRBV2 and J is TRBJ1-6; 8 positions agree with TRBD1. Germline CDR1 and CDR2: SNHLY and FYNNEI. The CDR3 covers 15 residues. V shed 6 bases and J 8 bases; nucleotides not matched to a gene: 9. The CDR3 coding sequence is TGTGCCAGCAGGATACGGACAGGGTCGGATTCACCCCTCCACTTT. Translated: CASRIRTGSDSPLHF.

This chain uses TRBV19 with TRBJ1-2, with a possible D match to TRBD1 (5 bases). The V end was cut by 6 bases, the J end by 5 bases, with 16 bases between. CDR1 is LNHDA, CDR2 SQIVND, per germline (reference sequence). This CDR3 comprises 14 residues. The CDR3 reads CASSAPGLPYGYTF. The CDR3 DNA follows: TGTGCCAGTAGCGCCCCGGGACTCCCTTATGGCTACACCTTC.

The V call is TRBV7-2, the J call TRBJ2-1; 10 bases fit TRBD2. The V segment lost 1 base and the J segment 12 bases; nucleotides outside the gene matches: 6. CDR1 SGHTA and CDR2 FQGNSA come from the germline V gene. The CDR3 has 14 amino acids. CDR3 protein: CASSLGTSGLGQFF. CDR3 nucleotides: TGTGCCAGCAGCTTAGGGACTAGCGGCCTTGGGCAGTTCTTC.

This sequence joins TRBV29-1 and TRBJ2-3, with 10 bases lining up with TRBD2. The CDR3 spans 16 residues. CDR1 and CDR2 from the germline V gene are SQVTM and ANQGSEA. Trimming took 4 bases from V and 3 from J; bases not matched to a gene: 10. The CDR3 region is CSVVGAGGRGTDTQYF. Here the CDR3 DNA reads TGCAGCGTTGTAGGAGCGGGAGGGCGGGGAACAGATACGCAGTATTTT.

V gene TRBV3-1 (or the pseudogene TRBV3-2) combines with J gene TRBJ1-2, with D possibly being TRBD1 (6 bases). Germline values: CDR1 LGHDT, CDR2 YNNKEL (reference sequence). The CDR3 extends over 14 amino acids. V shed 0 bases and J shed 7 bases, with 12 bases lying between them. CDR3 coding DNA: TGTGCCAGCAGCCAAGACGAGGGGGAGGGTGGCTACACCTTC. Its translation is CASSQDEGEGGYTF.

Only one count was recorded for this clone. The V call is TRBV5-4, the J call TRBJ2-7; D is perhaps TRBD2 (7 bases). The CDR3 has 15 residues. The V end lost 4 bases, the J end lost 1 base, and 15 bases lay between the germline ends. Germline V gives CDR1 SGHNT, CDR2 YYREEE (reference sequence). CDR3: CASSRGGLSSYEQYF. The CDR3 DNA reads TGTGCCAGCAGCAGGGGGGGACTGTCATCCTACGAGCAGTACTTC.

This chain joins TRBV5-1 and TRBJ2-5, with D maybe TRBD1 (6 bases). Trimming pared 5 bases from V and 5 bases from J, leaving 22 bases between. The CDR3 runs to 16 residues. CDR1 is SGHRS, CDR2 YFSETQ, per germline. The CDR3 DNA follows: TGCGCCAGCAGGGACGACTCAGGGGCGCCAAGGGAGACCCAGTACTTC. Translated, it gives CASRDDSGAPRETQYF.

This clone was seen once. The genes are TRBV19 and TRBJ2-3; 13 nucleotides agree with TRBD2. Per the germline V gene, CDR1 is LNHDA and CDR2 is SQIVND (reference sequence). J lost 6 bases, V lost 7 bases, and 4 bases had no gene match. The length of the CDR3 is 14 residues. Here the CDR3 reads CASKGTSGIDTQYF. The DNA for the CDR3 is TGTGCCAGTAAGGGGACTAGCGGGATCGATACGCAGTATTTT.